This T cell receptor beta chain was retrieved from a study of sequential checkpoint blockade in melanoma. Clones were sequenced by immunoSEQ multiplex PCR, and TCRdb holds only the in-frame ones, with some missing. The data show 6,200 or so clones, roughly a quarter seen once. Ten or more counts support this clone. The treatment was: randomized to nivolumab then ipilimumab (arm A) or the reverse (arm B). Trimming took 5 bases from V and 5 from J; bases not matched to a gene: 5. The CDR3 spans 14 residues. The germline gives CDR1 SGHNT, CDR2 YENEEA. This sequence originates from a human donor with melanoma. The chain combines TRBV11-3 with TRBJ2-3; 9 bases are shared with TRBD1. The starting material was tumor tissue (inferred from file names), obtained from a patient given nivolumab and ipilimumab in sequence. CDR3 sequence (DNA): TGTGCCAGCAGCCCGACAGGGGGAATAGATACGCAGTATTTT. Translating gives CASSPTGGIDTQYF.